A single sample is the source of the 24 T cell receptor beta chains below, sequenced in a study of CD8 T cells in ankylosing spondylitis. Each CDR3 protein is one row after TCRdb ran MiXCR on the 5' RACE reads. The data contain a few hundred thousand distinct CDR3 sequences, approximately 12% of them singletons. Input material: blood, either unsorted or a sorted T cell fraction (not recorded which). Source of these receptors: a male donor with ankylosing spondylitis or in good health (not recorded which).

This clonotype was detected many times. The V and J genes are TRBV20-1 and TRBJ2-2; D remains unclear. V was shortened by 0 bases and J by 9 bases, with 14 bases between the two germline ends. There are 14 residues in the CDR3. Germline CDR1 and CDR2: DFQATT and SNEGSKA (reference sequence). CDR3 residues: CSARDPTSEWELFF. The CDR3 DNA follows: TGCAGTGCTAGAGATCCCACTTCCGAGTGGGAGCTGTTTTTT.

This clonotype was observed a handful of times. The rearrangement links TRBV2 to TRBJ2-1; 9 bases fit TRBD2. Germline CDR1 is SNHLY and CDR2 is FYNNEI. The CDR3 extends over 15 amino acids. The junction had 10 bases not matched to a gene; V was cut back by 8 bases and J by 5 bases. CDR3 DNA: TGTGCCAGCGGCGGGGGGACTAGCAGAAACAATGAGCAGTTCTTC. Translation gives CASGGGTSRNNEQFF.

This clonotype was counted many times. This chain links TRBV5-1 with TRBJ2-3; tentative D call: TRBD2 (5 bases). V was clipped by 4 bases and J by 1 base, with 10 bases between them. This CDR3 comprises 14 residues. Germline V gives CDR1 SGHRS, CDR2 YFSETQ. This CDR3 is CASSTASRTDTQYF. In nucleotides, the CDR3 is TGCGCCAGCAGCACGGCTAGCCGCACAGATACGCAGTATTTT.

The V and J genes are TRBV4-1 and TRBJ1-3; D unresolved. The CDR3 has 16 residues. The germline CDR1 and CDR2 sequences are MGHRA and YSYEKL. The V end was cut by 2 bases, the J end by 4 bases, with 15 bases between. As DNA, the CDR3 is TGCGCCAGCAGCCAACCGATGGGTGACAAAGGAAACACCATATATTTT. It codes for CASSQPMGDKGNTIYF.

The table lists this clonotype with many counts. The chain is built from TRBV5-1 and TRBJ1-1; possible D gene TRBD1, 6 bases. The CDR3 spans 14 residues. Germline V lookup: CDR1 SGHRS, CDR2 YFSETQ. With 1 base removed from V and 5 bases from J, the gap between germline ends came to 12 bases. CDR3 nucleotides: TGCGCCAGCAGCTTGAGGGACATCTCAACTGAAGCTTTCTTT. Translation gives CASSLRDISTEAFF. Together with reference TRBV5-1 and TRBJ1-1, the CDR3 gives the full variable domain: KAGVTQTPRYLIKTRGQQVTLSCSPISGHRSVSWYQQTPGQGLQFLFEYFSETQRNKGNFPGRFSGRQFSNSRSEMNVSTLELGDSALYLCASSLRDISTEAFFGQGTRLTVV.

This clonotype was seen at least ten times. V usage is TRBV9 and J usage is TRBJ2-1; D might be TRBD2 (5 bases). In germline, CDR1 is SGDLS, CDR2 YYNGEE. Trimming pared 0 bases from V and 2 bases from J, leaving 9 bases between. The CDR3 runs to 15 residues. The CDR3 here is CASSVGGGPYNEQFF. In DNA form, the CDR3 reads TGTGCCAGCAGCGTAGGAGGAGGACCCTACAATGAGCAGTTCTTC.

This clonotype appeared many times. The chain has TRBV29-1 and TRBJ2-5, with D perhaps assigned TRBD1 or TRBD2 (5 bases each). V lost 1 base and J lost 4, with 7 bases in between. The CDR3 consists of 12 residues. The V gene's germline CDR1 is SQVTM and CDR2 ANQGSEA. The CDR3 spells CSVEAGGETQYF. The DNA of the CDR3 is TGCAGCGTTGAAGCTGGGGGAGAGACCCAGTACTTC.

Many counts were recorded for this clonotype. The rearrangement joins TRBV29-1 to TRBJ2-7; 7 nucleotides align to TRBD2. There are 14 residues in the CDR3. The germline gives CDR1 SQVTM, CDR2 ANQGSEA. Trimming took 2 bases from V and 6 from J; bases not matched to a gene: 10. The CDR3 DNA is TGCAGCGTTGAAATGAGCGGGGATCACACCGAGCAGTACTTC. It is translated as CSVEMSGDHTEQYF.

This clonotype occurred many times. This sequence joins TRBV10-3 and TRBJ1-2, with D possibly matching TRBD1 (6 bases). The CDR3 runs to 15 residues. The V gene's germline CDR1 is ENHRY and CDR2 SYGVKD. Trimming stripped 0 bases from V and 2 bases from J, with 10 bases between. The CDR3 nucleotides are TGTGCCATCAGTGAGTCCCTCCAGGGGAACTATGGCTACACCTTC. Translation: CAISESLQGNYGYTF.

This clonotype was counted ten times or more. The gene calls are TRBV20-1 and TRBJ2-1, with 8 bases identical to TRBD2. Germline V CDR1 and CDR2: DFQATT, SNEGSKA (reference sequence). The CDR3 length is 14 residues. V dropped 5 bases and J dropped 4; count of bases not matched to a gene: 7. CDR3 sequence: CSAPLAGLYNEQFF. CDR3 in DNA: TGCAGTGCTCCCCTAGCGGGCCTATACAATGAGCAGTTCTTC.

This clonotype was recorded many times. The chain is built from TRBV5-1 and TRBJ2-7; D may be TRBD1 or TRBD2 (5 bases each). This CDR3 is 14 amino acids long. Trimming took off 0 bases at V and 3 bases at J, with 10 bases between the two ends. Per the germline V gene, CDR1 is SGHRS and CDR2 is YFSETQ. The CDR3 protein is CASSLEGRGYEQYF. The CDR3, as DNA: TGCGCCAGCAGCTTGGAGGGACGGGGCTACGAGCAGTACTTC.

The V gene is TRBV3-1, the J gene TRBJ2-7; 12 nucleotides match TRBD2. This CDR3 has 17 residues. Germline V gives CDR1 LGHDT, CDR2 YNNKEL (reference sequence). Trimming at V came to 4 bases and at J to 2 bases, leaving 9 bases not matched to a gene. The CDR3 loop is CASSRLLAGGNTYEQYF. The CDR3 DNA reads TGTGCCAGCAGCCGCTTGCTAGCGGGGGGGAATACCTACGAGCAGTACTTC.

This clonotype has at least ten counts. V usage is TRBV12-3 or TRBV12-4 and J usage is TRBJ1-6; the D gene is possibly TRBD1 (5 bases). This CDR3 region has 14 residues. Trimming cost V 3 bases and J 8 bases, with 11 bases left between them. In DNA form, the CDR3 reads TGTGCCAGCAGTTTTAAGGGGTCAGATTCACCCCTCCACTTT. It translates to CASSFKGSDSPLHF.

This clonotype was counted at least ten times. The chain employs TRBV10-3 and TRBJ1-5; possibly TRBD1 for D (5 bases). V was cut by 0 bases and J by 7 bases, with 10 bases left in between. Germline CDR1 reads ENHRY; CDR2 reads SYGVKD. This CDR3 is 14 amino acids long. The CDR3 reads CAISESPGLQPQHF. Here the CDR3 DNA reads TGTGCCATCAGTGAGTCGCCAGGGTTGCAGCCCCAGCATTTT.

This clonotype occurred many times. The CDR3 DNA is TGCGCCAGCAGCTTGGCCTTAGGACAGGGTTATAATGAGCAGTTCTTC. Amino acids: CASSLALGQGYNEQFF. The rearrangement uses TRBV5-1 and TRBJ2-1, with 8 bases that match TRBD1. The CDR3 contains 16 residues. Germline lookup yields CDR1 SGHRS and CDR2 YFSETQ. J was trimmed by 7 bases and V by 0 bases; bases with no gene match: 9.

This clonotype was counted ten times or more. The chain uses TRBV6-5 and TRBJ1-2; D not certain. V lost 0 bases to trimming and J lost 4 bases, with 12 bases between them. CDR1 and CDR2 (germline): MNHEY, SVGAGI. The length of the CDR3 is 15 residues. DNA for the CDR3: TGTGCCAGCAGTTACTCGAGAGAGGGTAGCTATGGCTACACCTTC. Protein: CASSYSREGSYGYTF.

This clonotype showed up many times. The genes are TRBV4-2 and TRBJ2-2; TRBD2 matches 10 bases. V was clipped by 3 bases and J by 1 base; unmatched bases: 8. The germline CDR1 and CDR2 sequences are LGHNA and YNFKEQ. This CDR3 region has 18 residues. CDR3 bases: TGTGCCAGCAGCCAGGCCTTAGCGGGGGGCCTGAACACCGGGGAGCTGTTTTTT. Translated: CASSQALAGGLNTGELFF.

This clonotype was counted only a few times. The chain uses TRBV2 and TRBJ2-3, with 16 bases identical to TRBD2. Germline values: CDR1 SNHLY, CDR2 FYNNEI. V lost 7 bases to trimming and J lost 5 bases; unmatched junction nucleotides: 3. This CDR3 is 15 amino acids long. The CDR3 sequence is CASTGTSGRGDTQYF. The CDR3 DNA follows: TGTGCCAGCACCGGGACTAGCGGGAGGGGAGATACGCAGTATTTT.

This clonotype was observed at least ten times. The rearrangement uses TRBV29-1 and TRBJ1-3, with TRBD1 matching over 7 bases. The CDR3 totals 15 residues. CDR1 and CDR2 from the germline V gene are SQVTM and ANQGSEA. V lost 8 bases, J lost 0 bases, and 10 bases stayed unmatched. The DNA for the CDR3 is TGCAGCACGGGGGACAGAAGAAGCTCTGGAAACACCATATATTTT. Its translation: CSTGDRRSSGNTIYF.

This clonotype occurred many times. The chain is built from TRBV7-9 and TRBJ2-7; no clear D. Germline V lookup: CDR1 SEHNR, CDR2 FQNEAQ (reference sequence). The V gene lost 5 bases and the J gene lost 3 bases, with 8 bases spanning the gap. The CDR3 covers 12 residues. This CDR3 reads CASSPQFYEQYF. Here the CDR3 DNA reads TGTGCCAGCAGCCCACAGTTCTACGAGCAGTACTTC.

The rearrangement joins TRBV5-6 to TRBJ2-6; D unclear. The V gene's germline CDR1 is SGHDT and CDR2 YYEEEE. Deletions cut 2 bases from V and 2 bases from J, with 8 bases between. The CDR3 is 15 amino acids. This chain's CDR3 is CASSFLSAGANVLTF. CDR3 nucleotides: TGTGCCAGCAGCTTTCTATCCGCTGGGGCCAACGTCCTGACTTTC.

This clonotype occurred many times. The chain combines TRBV20-1 with TRBJ1-2; D is ambiguous. CDR3 length: 13 amino acids. Germline V gene lookup returns CDR1 DFQATT and CDR2 SNEGSKA (reference sequence). Trimming took 2 bases from V and 5 from J, leaving 12 bases between them. The chain's CDR3 is CSARPPAGYGYTF. CDR3 DNA sequence: TGCAGTGCTAGACCCCCGGCGGGGTATGGCTACACCTTC.

Ten or more counts support this clonotype. The rearrangement joins TRBV5-5 to TRBJ2-7, with D possibly being TRBD1 (5 bases). V was clipped by 4 bases and J by 1 base, with 9 bases between them. The germline V gene has CDR1 SGHKS and CDR2 YYEKEE (reference sequence). There are 13 residues in the CDR3. This chain's CDR3 is CASSPDSSYEQYF. The CDR3 nucleotides read TGTGCCAGCAGCCCCGACAGTTCCTACGAGCAGTACTTC.

This clonotype was observed at least ten times. The rearrangement joins TRBV20-1 to TRBJ2-5, with D uncertain. CDR3 length: 13 amino acids. Looked up from germline, CDR1 is DFQATT and CDR2 is SNEGSKA (reference sequence). V was trimmed by 0 bases and J by 2 bases, leaving 7 bases between them. The CDR3 nucleotides read TGCAGTGCTAGAGATCTCAGGCAAGAGACCCAGTACTTC. Translated, it gives CSARDLRQETQYF.